The 10 T cell receptor beta chains presented below share a single source sample, sequenced in a study of cytomegalovirus exposure and HLA in healthy donors. PCR used 60 Vbeta primers and 13 Jbeta primers. Method: immunoSEQ multiplex PCR; TCRdb's copy keeps in-frame clones and lacks some. The table has about 160,000 clones, 85% seen once. Sequencing was performed on PBMCs. Receptors were obtained from a boy between 2 and 10 years old in good health and CMV-seronegative.

The chain links TRBV27 to TRBJ2-4; tentative D call: TRBD2 (6 bases). This CDR3 has 17 amino acids. V dropped 0 bases and J dropped 6 bases, with 18 bases sitting between them. Germline CDR1 reads MNHEY; CDR2 reads SMNVEV (reference sequence). CDR3 DNA sequence: TGTGCCAGCAGTTTATCAGACAGTCCCAACGGGAGAAACATTCAGTACTTC. Its translation: CASSLSDSPNGRNIQYF.

J is TRBJ1-5 and V is TRBV6-1; D gene unclear. Germline V lookup: CDR1 MNHNS, CDR2 SASEGT. The germline V and J ends were trimmed by 6 bases and 3 bases, with 3 bases remaining between them. The CDR3 loop spans 11 amino acids. CDR3 amino acids: CASRHNQPQHF. The CDR3 nucleotides are TGTGCCAGCAGACACAATCAGCCCCAGCATTTT.

This clone was recorded only once. The J gene is TRBJ1-4, the V gene TRBV5-5; the match to TRBD1 covers 7 bases. The CDR3 runs 18 residues. CDR1 and CDR2 from the germline V gene are SGHKS and YYEKEE (reference sequence). V gave up 4 bases and J gave up 0 bases; unmatched junction bases: 12. CDR3 amino acids: CASSPTRAGGPTNEKLFF. The CDR3 bases are TGTGCCAGCAGCCCTACAAGGGCAGGGGGACCAACTAATGAAAAACTGTTTTTT.

J is TRBJ1-4 and V is TRBV10-3; 9 positions agree with TRBD1. Germline loops: CDR1 ENHRY, CDR2 SYGVKD. This CDR3 spans 17 amino acids. Unmatched junction bases numbered 4, after V lost 2 bases and J lost 0 bases. The chain's CDR3 is CAISEGQGPATNEKLFF. CDR3 nucleotide sequence: TGTGCCATCAGTGAGGGACAGGGGCCTGCAACTAATGAAAAACTGTTTTTT.

This chain links TRBV19 with TRBJ2-7; the D gene is possibly TRBD2 (6 bases). This CDR3 spans 17 amino acids. Germline V gene sequence: CDR1 LNHDA, CDR2 SQIVND (reference sequence). V dropped 5 bases and J dropped 3 bases, with 23 bases sitting between them. The CDR3 spells CASSSSLMRGRDYEQYF. CDR3 sequence (DNA): TGTGCCAGTAGTTCTTCTCTAATGCGGGGCAGGGACTACGAGCAGTACTTC.

The chain has TRBV19 and TRBJ2-3; 7 nucleotides align to TRBD2. Looked up from germline, CDR1 is LNHDA and CDR2 is SQIVND (reference sequence). The CDR3 is 15 amino acids. The V gene end was trimmed by 7 bases and the J gene end by 6 bases; junction bases not matched to a gene: 13. In DNA, the CDR3 is TGTGCCAGTAAGGAGTCGCAGCGGGGACGGGATACGCAGTATTTT. Amino acids: CASKESQRGRDTQYF.

In nucleotides, the CDR3 is TGTGCCAGCAGCTTCGACAGTATTAATGAGCAGTTCTTC. Protein sequence: CASSFDSINEQFF. The V call is TRBV11-2, the J call TRBJ2-1; perhaps TRBD1 as D (5 bases). The CDR3 runs to 13 residues. Trimming left V 3 bases short and J 7 bases short, with 10 bases between. The germline gives CDR1 SGHAT, CDR2 FQNNGV. Filled out from reference TRBV11-2 and TRBJ2-1, the complete variable domain reads EAGVAQSPRYKIIEKRQSVAFWCNPISGHATLYWYQQILGQGPKLLIQFQNNGVVDDSQLPKDRFSAERLKGVDSTLKIQPAKLEDSAVYLCASSFDSINEQFFGPGTRLTVL.

This rearrangement joins TRBV9 to TRBJ1-2; 8 nucleotides match TRBD1. CDR1 SGDLS and CDR2 YYNGEE come from the germline V gene. This CDR3 contains 13 residues. V shed 2 bases, J shed 6 bases, and the junction held 3 bases outside the gene matches. The CDR3 DNA follows: TGTGCCAGCAGCGTTTACAGGGGGAATGGCTACACCTTC. Amino acids: CASSVYRGNGYTF.

This clone was picked up one time. The junction departs from the called germline gene at one end, perhaps through a read error. DNA for the CDR3: TGTGCCAGCAGCGGAAGCGGAACGAACATCGGGGAGCTGTTTTTT. It is translated as CASSGSGTNIGELFF. This chain joins TRBV5-4 and TRBJ2-2; possibly TRBD2 for D (5 bases). Germline V CDR1 and CDR2: SGHNT, YYREEE (reference sequence). The CDR3 has 15 residues.

The J gene is TRBJ1-4, the V gene TRBV5-1; D is uncertain. Germline values: CDR1 SGHRS, CDR2 YFSETQ. The CDR3 consists of 16 residues. The V and J ends lost 7 bases and 0 bases respectively, with 16 bases between them. CDR3: CASLLGALATNEKLFF. The CDR3 nucleotides read TGCGCCAGCCTCCTGGGAGCTCTCGCAACTAATGAAAAACTGTTTTTT.